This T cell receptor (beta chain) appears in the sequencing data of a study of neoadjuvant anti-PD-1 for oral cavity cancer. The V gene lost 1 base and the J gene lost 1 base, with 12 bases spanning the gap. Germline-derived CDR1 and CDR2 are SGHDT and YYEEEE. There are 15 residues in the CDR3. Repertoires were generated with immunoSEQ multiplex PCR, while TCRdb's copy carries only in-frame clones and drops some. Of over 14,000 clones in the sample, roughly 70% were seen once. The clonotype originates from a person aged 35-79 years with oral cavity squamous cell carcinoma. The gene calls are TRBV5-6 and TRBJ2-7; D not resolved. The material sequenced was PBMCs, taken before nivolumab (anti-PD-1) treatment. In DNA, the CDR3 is TGTGCCAGCAGCTTGAGGCGAACGACTTCCTACGAGCAGTACTTC. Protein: CASSLRRTTSYEQYF.